Below, 25 T cell receptor beta chains from the same sample are listed, as sequenced in a study of T cells in Graves' hyperthyroidism and ophthalmopathy. There were TCR beta CDR3 regions amplified from RNA transcripts. The TCR CDR3 was amplified in a first-round RT-PCR using the HTBI primer set. Via MiXCR, TCRdb re-called the multiplex PCR reads, giving one row per CDR3 protein. The sample consists of 350,000 to 400,000 distinct CDR3 sequences, approximately 19% of them appearing once. Sequenced material: blood. These receptors came from a young woman with Graves' hyperthyroidism.

The table lists this clonotype with many counts. The chain has TRBV18 and TRBJ1-3; unclear D gene. CDR3 length: 15 residues. Germline assignment: CDR1 KGHSH and CDR2 LQKENI. V was clipped by 2 bases and J by 2 bases, with 10 bases between them. CDR3 coding DNA: TGTGCCAGCTCACCATCAAGGCCGCCTGGAAACACCATATATTTT. Amino acids: CASSPSRPPGNTIYF.

This clonotype came up once. The rearrangement joins TRBV5-1 to TRBJ2-2, with D unresolved. CDR3 length equals 15 residues. Trimming shortened V by 2 bases and J by 2 bases, and 10 bases separated the two germline ends. Germline V gene lookup returns CDR1 SGHRS and CDR2 YFSETQ. The CDR3 sequence is CASSFPQTNTGELFF. The CDR3 DNA reads TGCGCCAGCAGCTTCCCCCAGACCAACACCGGGGAGCTGTTTTTT.

Ten or more counts support this clonotype. V and J are TRBV6-2 or TRBV6-3 and TRBJ2-7; D call uncertain. This CDR3 has 14 residues. V shed 6 bases and J shed 5 bases, with 17 bases lying between them. The germline CDR1 and CDR2 sequences are MNHEY and SVGEGT. CDR3 in DNA: TGTGCCAGCAGCCACCCCAGCAGTGCCAACGAGCAGTACTTC. Translation gives CASSHPSSANEQYF.

This clonotype appeared many times. The chain recombines TRBV5-1 with TRBJ2-2, with D perhaps TRBD1 (8 bases). V lost 4 bases, J lost 3 bases, and 16 bases lay in between. From germline, CDR1 is SGHRS and CDR2 YFSETQ. CDR3 size: 16 residues. The CDR3 coding sequence is TGCGCCAGCAGCGGGAGGGACAGGACGTACACCGGGGAGCTGTTTTTT. Translated: CASSGRDRTYTGELFF.

This chain links TRBV20-1 with TRBJ1-5; a possible D gene is TRBD1 (6 bases). The CDR3 runs to 15 residues. Trimming removed 5 bases at V and 0 bases at J, with 14 bases between. Germline V gives CDR1 DFQATT, CDR2 SNEGSKA (reference sequence). In DNA form, the CDR3 reads TGCAGTGCTGGGGACCGAGGGGGTAGCAATCAGCCCCAGCATTTT. Its protein product is CSAGDRGGSNQPQHF.

This clonotype was seen ten or more times. The DNA is omitted, as the CDR3 cannot be located on it reliably, and the CDR3 follows TCRdb's listing. The V call is TRBV10-3, the J call TRBJ1-2. Germline V gives CDR1 ENHRY, CDR2 SYGVKD. The CDR3 is made up of 13 amino acids, end residues included. CDR3 amino acids: CAIPSRLSYGCTF.

To note about this clonotype: Given a much more abundant clone one base away, this may be a read error. The chain carries TRBV15 and TRBJ1-2; D is undetermined. Germline CDR1 is LNHNV and CDR2 is YYDKDF (reference sequence). Deletions cut 5 bases from V and 4 bases from J, with 17 bases between. The CDR3 covers 15 residues. CDR3 sequence: CATSSRQRPVYGYTF. CDR3 nucleotide sequence: TGTGCCACCAGCTCCCGTCAGCGGCCGGTCTATGGCTACACCTTC.

The table lists this clonotype with a count of one. V is TRBV6-1 and J is TRBJ1-1; D may be TRBD1 (6 bases). The ends were cut back, 7 bases at V and 0 bases at J, with 18 bases in the middle. The CDR3 sequence is 16 residues long. Germline loops: CDR1 MNHNS, CDR2 SASEGT. The CDR3 spells CASTLFSGDMNTEAFF. The CDR3 DNA sequence: TGTGCCAGCACCCTCTTTTCGGGGGACATGAACACTGAAGCTTTCTTT.

In this sample, this clonotype turned up many times. The chain carries TRBV10-2 and TRBJ2-5; the D is unclear. The germline V gene encodes CDR1 WSHSY and CDR2 SAAADI. The V end lost 6 bases, the J end lost 4 bases, and 15 bases lay between the germline ends. This CDR3 contains 14 residues. The CDR3 sequence: CASRASAGGETQYF. For the CDR3, the DNA is TGCGCCAGCAGGGCCTCGGCAGGCGGAGAGACCCAGTACTTC.

This clonotype was seen repeatedly, ten times or more. V and J are TRBV29-1 and TRBJ1-2, with no clear D. Germline V lookup: CDR1 SQVTM, CDR2 ANQGSEA. CDR3 length: 15 amino acids. Trimming stripped 5 bases from V and 4 bases from J, with 20 bases between. CDR3 protein: CSVWGEAQKSYGYTF. The CDR3 DNA sequence: TGCAGCGTTTGGGGTGAGGCTCAGAAGAGCTATGGCTACACCTTC.

This clonotype was counted ten times or more. The rearrangement uses TRBV4-1 and TRBJ1-6; D perhaps matches TRBD1 (5 bases). The CDR3 consists of 14 residues. CDR1 is MGHRA, CDR2 YSYEKL, per germline. The ends were cut back, 0 bases at V and 14 bases at J, with 14 bases in the middle. The CDR3 nucleotides are TGCGCCAGCAGCCAAGAGGGGGACGTCGCAGCCCTCCACTTT. The encoded protein is CASSQEGDVAALHF.

The sample holds many counts of this clonotype. V usage is TRBV27 and J usage is TRBJ2-5, with D perhaps TRBD2 (6 bases). The germline gives CDR1 MNHEY, CDR2 SMNVEV (reference sequence). The CDR3 is made up of 13 amino acids. Trimming removed 8 bases from V and 2 bases from J, with 12 bases in between. The CDR3 reads CASGASGQETQYF. CDR3 nucleotides: TGTGCCAGCGGGGCCAGCGGGCAAGAGACCCAGTACTTC.

CDR3 coding DNA: TGTGCCAGCAGTTTATCAGTGGGACAGGGGGCCTCTAACTATGGCTACACCTTC. Its protein is CASSLSVGQGASNYGYTF. V gene TRBV25-1 combines with J gene TRBJ1-2, with 12 bases fitting TRBD1. Trimming removed 5 bases from V and 0 bases from J; junction bases left unmatched: 10. CDR3 length: 18 amino acids. Germline CDR1 reads MGHDK; CDR2 reads SYGVNS.

This clonotype was seen many times. The rearrangement joins TRBV6-1 to TRBJ1-1; D unclear. This CDR3 region has 14 residues. V was trimmed by 6 bases and J by 1 base, leaving 12 bases between them. Germline-derived CDR1 and CDR2 are MNHNS and SASEGT. The chain's CDR3 is CASRQLIRNTEAFF. In DNA form, the CDR3 reads TGTGCCAGCAGGCAACTAATACGGAACACTGAAGCTTTCTTT.

This clonotype was seen ten or more times. DNA for the CDR3: TGCAGCGTGGACAGGATTGGCGATGGCTACACCTTC. Its protein is CSVDRIGDGYTF. The chain employs TRBV29-1 and TRBJ1-2; 7 nucleotides line up with TRBD1. CDR1 and CDR2 (germline): SQVTM, ANQGSEA. Losses at the gene ends were 6 bases for V and 6 bases for J; bases not matched to a gene: 7. CDR3 length: 12 residues.

This clonotype was recorded many times. The CDR3 protein is CASSPGTGGNQPQHF. The CDR3 DNA sequence: TGTGCCAGCAGTCCCGGGACAGGGGGCAATCAGCCCCAGCATTTT. J is TRBJ1-5 and V is TRBV18; TRBD1 matches at 10 bases. Germline V lookup: CDR1 KGHSH, CDR2 LQKENI. CDR3 length: 15 residues. V was pared by 8 bases and J by 2 bases, with 6 bases of the junction left unmatched. The variable domain in full, with the rest retrieved from reference TRBV18 and TRBJ1-5, is NAGVMQNPRHLVRRRGQEARLRCSPMKGHSHVYWYRQLPEEGLKFMVYLQKENIIDESGMPKERFSAEFPKEGPSILRIQQVVRGDSAAYFCASSPGTGGNQPQHFGDGTRLSIL.

The rearrangement links TRBV7-9 to TRBJ2-5; D uncertain. CDR1 SEHNR and CDR2 FQNEAQ come from the germline V gene (reference sequence). V lost 4 bases and J lost 5, with 14 bases in between. The CDR3 is made up of 14 amino acids. The CDR3 here is CASSSPLSSETQYF. The CDR3 nucleotides read TGTGCCAGCAGCTCACCACTTAGTTCGGAGACCCAGTACTTC.

This clonotype was counted ten times or more. The V gene is TRBV6-5, the J gene TRBJ2-2; no firm D call. V gave up 7 bases and J gave up 2 bases, with 5 bases separating them. CDR1 MNHEY and CDR2 SVGAGI come from the germline V gene. The CDR3 consists of 12 residues. CDR3 in DNA: TGTGCCAGCACCAGCAACACCGGGGAGCTGTTTTTT. Its translation: CASTSNTGELFF.

This clonotype was seen many times. V usage is TRBV4-1 and J usage is TRBJ2-5, with 10 positions matching TRBD1. The CDR3 runs 15 residues. Germline V CDR1 and CDR2: MGHRA, YSYEKL. V lost 8 bases to trimming and J lost 5 bases; unmatched junction nucleotides: 11. DNA of the CDR3: TGCGCCAGCGCTGGGACAGGGGCCCCCTTGGAGACCCAGTACTTC. Protein: CASAGTGAPLETQYF.

In this sample, this clonotype turned up many times. This chain connects TRBV7-3 to TRBJ1-1; 9 nucleotides align to TRBD1. The germline CDR1 and CDR2 sequences are SGHTA and FQGTGA. The CDR3 is 13 residues long. Losses at the gene ends were 5 bases for V and 7 bases for J; bases not matched to a gene: 5. The CDR3 sequence is CASSTGGAGEAFF. CDR3 in DNA: TGTGCCAGCAGCACAGGGGGCGCAGGTGAAGCTTTCTTT.

The chain links TRBV12-3 or TRBV12-4 to TRBJ1-5; D remains unclear. This CDR3 is 14 amino acids long. Trimming removed 3 bases at V and 3 bases at J, with 9 bases between. The CDR3 region is CASSLATHNQPQHF. Here the CDR3 DNA reads TGTGCCAGCAGTTTGGCTACTCACAATCAGCCCCAGCATTTT.

This clonotype was seen at least ten times. The chain is built from TRBV13 and TRBJ2-7; D is ambiguous. From germline, CDR1 is PRHDT and CDR2 FYEKMQ (reference sequence). CDR3 length equals 15 residues. Trimming stripped 6 bases from V and 3 bases from J, with 18 bases between. CDR3 coding DNA: TGTGCCAGCAGTTCTAGGGAAGCGAAAAGCTACGAGCAGTACTTC. It yields the protein CASSSREAKSYEQYF.

The rearrangement uses TRBV20-1 and TRBJ2-7, with TRBD2 matching over 12 bases. The V segment lost 0 bases and the J segment 7 bases; nucleotides outside the gene matches: 10. The CDR3 has 16 amino acids. Germline values: CDR1 DFQATT, CDR2 SNEGSKA (reference sequence). CDR3 residues: CSAREVLAGGLGEQYF. In nucleotides, the CDR3 is TGCAGTGCTAGAGAGGTCCTAGCGGGGGGGCTAGGAGAGCAGTACTTC.

The rearrangement uses TRBV6-2 or TRBV6-3 and TRBJ2-7, with D perhaps matching TRBD2 (5 bases). The V and J ends lost 4 bases and 2 bases respectively, with 15 bases between them. CDR1 and CDR2 from the germline V gene are MNHEY and SVGEGT. The CDR3 covers 15 residues. The CDR3 protein is CASSLALGFAYEQYF. CDR3 DNA: TGTGCCAGCAGTTTAGCGTTGGGTTTCGCCTACGAGCAGTACTTC.

As to this clonotype: A read error may produce the germline difference seen at one junction end. The V gene is TRBV30, the J gene TRBJ1-2, with TRBD1 identical over 7 bases. The CDR3 totals 12 residues. Germline assignment: CDR1 GTSNPN and CDR2 SVGIG (reference sequence). The CDR3 bases are TGTGCCTGGAGTGCACAGGGGTTTGGCCACACCTTC. Residues: CAWSAQGFGHTF.